This TCR beta chain emerged from a study of radiotherapy plus CTLA-4 blockade in lung cancer. The overall study: Of all patients, 15% to 20% responded objectively and approximately 31% showed disease control.

Findings of the study overall: Among reported predictors of response, early blood T cell clone dynamics with interferon-beta performed best. Subsequent to radiotherapy plus ipilimumab, tumor-derived TCR clones underwent expansion in blood.

Profiling relied on immunoSEQ multiplex PCR, and the TCRdb table lists in-frame clones only, not all of them. This sample has roughly 71,000 clones; around 82% occur once, and the top ten carry around 7%. About this clone: Antigen unknown.

This CDR3 is 14 amino acids long. Germline V gene lookup returns CDR1 SGHRS and CDR2 YFSETQ. Trimming shortened V by 1 base and J by 4 bases, and 8 bases separated the two germline ends. The source of this sequence is a human donor with non-small cell lung cancer who had a complete response to radiotherapy plus ipilimumab. The chain is built from TRBV5-1 and TRBJ2-2; possible D gene TRBD1, 5 bases. The sample was peripheral blood, taken from a patient treated with radiotherapy plus ipilimumab. Here the CDR3 reads CASSLYRGTGELFF. CDR3 in DNA: TGCGCCAGCAGCTTGTATAGGGGCACCGGGGAGCTGTTTTTT.